This T cell receptor (beta chain) was sequenced for a study of blood T cells in healthy people across ages (dated by TCRdb to 2014 to 2015). Concerning the study at large: In model experiments, template switching captured roughly one uniquely barcoded TCR beta cDNA molecule for every two T cells. To avoid experimental bias, donors of different ages were distributed randomly across sequencing lanes. Two additional independent replicas of 1 million unique cDNA reads from the same blood draw were analyzed for two donors (one aged 18 to 30 and one aged 80 or older). Donors were grouped into four age groups: young (average about 15 years), middle-aged (around 39), aged (roughly 62) and long-lived (around 80). The study measured age-related changes in TCR beta repertoire diversity using deep sequencing normalized with unique cDNA molecular identifiers.

A remark on this clonotype: Its antigen is currently not known. Qualities for individual bases were not recorded, and no much larger clone is one base off.

The library was generated by 5' RACE. Instrument on record: Illumina HiSeq 2500. A second PCR of roughly 7 to 12 cycles was run with a J-beta primer mix and a sample-barcoded 5' primer. A template-switch 5' adaptor carrying 12 random nucleotides introduced a unique molecular identifier onto each TCR beta cDNA molecule. Each sample yielded at least 3 million CDR3-containing paired-end reads. First-strand cDNA synthesis was performed from all RNA using the Mint cDNA synthesis kit, with priming by a TRBC-specific oligonucleotide. Following uracil-DNA glycosylase treatment, a first 18-cycle PCR with universal primers M1SS and BC2_uni_R was performed on all cDNA. The published analysis was carried out like this. For normalization, 1 million high-quality reads, each with a distinct molecular identifier, were randomly selected from each sample. Instead of being binned into consensus sequences, reads that shared molecular identifiers were thrown out. MiTCR, set to a Q25 quality threshold and the strictest error-elimination algorithm, was used for CDR3 identification, clonotype clustering and error correction. A nonparametric unseen species model using Euler transformation provided a lower-bound estimate of total TCR beta diversity. TCRdb took the public reads, trimmed them with fastp at Q25, ran MiXCR for clone calling and kept in-frame beta chains. Identical CDR3 protein sequences are pooled into one entry, listed with their most common genes and DNA. TCRdb, not the original authors, processed these V and J calls. The sample table contains approximately 900,000 distinct CDR3 sequences; only one count was recorded for roughly 50% of them. In total, the top ten clones hold 13% of the sample.

V was cut back by 0 bases and J by 2 bases, leaving a gap of 6 bases between them. From the cysteine through the phenylalanine, the CDR3 covers 14 amino acids. Of the read, only the CDR3 DNA is kept; its 42 bases are in frame from base 1. Via the germline V gene, CDR1 is LGHNA and CDR2 YNFKEQ. The study at large found these results: A strong correlation was found between observed TCR beta diversity and the percentage of naive T cells measured by flow cytometry. The long-lived group showed more naive CD4+ T cells, fewer expanded clones and increased TCR diversity than the aged group, suggesting age selection. Because profiling used bulk unsorted PBMCs, naive and antigen-experienced compartments could not be compared conclusively. Estimates of total diversity based on one million sequenced T cells were considered lower bounds and underestimates. Observed TCR beta diversity per million T cells fell roughly linearly with age, and a significant reduction was already apparent by age around 40. Because the CMV infection status of the donors was unknown, age-related changes in expanded clonotypes may potentially have been confounded.

Systemically healthy Caucasian individuals from Russia, about 38 in total and aged roughly 6 to 100 years, were included as donors. About 10 milliliters of peripheral blood were collected from each donor into EDTA-treated Vacutainer tubes. Ficoll-Paque density-gradient centrifugation was used to isolate PBMCs, with at least 6 million per sample. Total RNA, at least 5 micrograms per sample, was extracted from PBMCs with Trizol reagent. For every donor, an aliquot of PBMCs went through flow cytometry to measure the percentages of naive CD45RAhigh/CD27high T cells. The source of this sequence is a man aged 30 to 39 in good health. The sequence is built from TRBV4-2 and TRBJ2-3; confidence is insufficient to name the D gene. The sequenced material came from blood. CDR3 loop: CASSQEDHTDTQYF. The DNA sequence is TGTGCCAGCAGCCAAGAGGACCACACAGATACGCAGTATTTT.